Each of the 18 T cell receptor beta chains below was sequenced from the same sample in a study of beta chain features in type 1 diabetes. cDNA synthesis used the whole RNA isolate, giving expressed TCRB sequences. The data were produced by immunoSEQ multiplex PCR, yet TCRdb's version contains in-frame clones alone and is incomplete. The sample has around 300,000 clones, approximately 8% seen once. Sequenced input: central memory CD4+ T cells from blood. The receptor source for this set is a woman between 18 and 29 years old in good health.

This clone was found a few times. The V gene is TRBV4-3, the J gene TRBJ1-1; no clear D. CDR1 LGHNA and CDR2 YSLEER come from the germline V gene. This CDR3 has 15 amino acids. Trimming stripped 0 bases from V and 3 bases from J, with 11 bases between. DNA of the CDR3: TGCGCCAGCAGCCAAGAGGGCGCAGGTTACACTGAAGCTTTCTTT. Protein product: CASSQEGAGYTEAFF.

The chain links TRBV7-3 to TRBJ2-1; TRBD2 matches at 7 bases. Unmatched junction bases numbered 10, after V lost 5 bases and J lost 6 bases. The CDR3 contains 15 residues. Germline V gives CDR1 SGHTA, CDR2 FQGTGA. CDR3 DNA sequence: TGTGCCAGCAGCCTCCAGCGGGGTCGGTTCAATGAGCAGTTCTTC. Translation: CASSLQRGRFNEQFF. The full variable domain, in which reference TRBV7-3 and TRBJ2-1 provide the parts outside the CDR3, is GAGVSQTPSNKVTEKGKYVELRCDPISGHTALYWYRQSLGQGPEFLIYFQGTGAADDSGLPNDRFFAVRPEGSVSTLKIQRTERGDSAVYLCASSLQRGRFNEQFFGPGTRLTVL.

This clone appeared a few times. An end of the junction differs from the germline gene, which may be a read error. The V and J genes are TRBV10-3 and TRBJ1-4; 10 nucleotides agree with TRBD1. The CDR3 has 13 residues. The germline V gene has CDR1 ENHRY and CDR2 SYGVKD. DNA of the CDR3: TGTGCCATCAGTGAGTTTTCCGGGACAGGGGTAAAGTTT. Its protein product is CAISEFSGTGVKF.

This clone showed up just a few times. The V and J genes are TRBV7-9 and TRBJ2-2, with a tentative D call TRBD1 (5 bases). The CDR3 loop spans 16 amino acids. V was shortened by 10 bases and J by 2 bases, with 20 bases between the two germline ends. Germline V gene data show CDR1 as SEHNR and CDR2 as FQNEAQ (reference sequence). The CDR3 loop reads CAISAEDNINTGELFF. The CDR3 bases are TGTGCCATATCGGCCGAGGACAATATTAACACCGGGGAGCTGTTTTTT.

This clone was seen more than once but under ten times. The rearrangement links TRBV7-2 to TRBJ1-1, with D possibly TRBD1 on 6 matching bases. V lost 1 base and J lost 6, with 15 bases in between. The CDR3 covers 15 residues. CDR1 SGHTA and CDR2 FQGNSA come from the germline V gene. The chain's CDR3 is CASSLEGLQGAEAFF. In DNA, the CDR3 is TGTGCCAGCAGCTTAGAAGGCCTACAGGGTGCTGAAGCTTTCTTT.

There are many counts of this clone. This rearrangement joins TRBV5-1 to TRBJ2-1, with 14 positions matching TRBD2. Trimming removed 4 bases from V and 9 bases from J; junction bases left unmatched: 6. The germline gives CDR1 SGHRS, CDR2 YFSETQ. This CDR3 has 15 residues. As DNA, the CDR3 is TGCGCCAGCAGCCCTCGGACTAGCGGGAGGCCTGAGCAGTTCTTC. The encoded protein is CASSPRTSGRPEQFF.

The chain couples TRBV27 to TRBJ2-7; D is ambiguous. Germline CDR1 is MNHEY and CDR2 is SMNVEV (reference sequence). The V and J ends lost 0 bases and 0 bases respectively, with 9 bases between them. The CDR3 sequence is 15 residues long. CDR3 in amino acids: CASSLSPFSSYEQYF. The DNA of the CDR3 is TGTGCCAGCAGTTTATCCCCGTTCTCCTCCTACGAGCAGTACTTC.

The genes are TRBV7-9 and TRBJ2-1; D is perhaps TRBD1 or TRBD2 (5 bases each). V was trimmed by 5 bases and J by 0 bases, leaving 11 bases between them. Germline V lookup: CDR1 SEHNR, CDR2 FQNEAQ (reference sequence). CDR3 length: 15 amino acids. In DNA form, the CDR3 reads TGTGCCAGCAGCACGGGACGGAGCTCCTACAATGAGCAGTTCTTC. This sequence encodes CASSTGRSSYNEQFF.

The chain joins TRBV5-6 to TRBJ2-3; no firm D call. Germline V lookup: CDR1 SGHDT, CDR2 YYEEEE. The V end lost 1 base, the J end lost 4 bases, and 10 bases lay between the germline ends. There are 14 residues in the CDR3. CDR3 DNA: TGTGCCAGCAGCTTGCCGGTCAACCCAGATACGCAGTATTTT. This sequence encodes CASSLPVNPDTQYF.

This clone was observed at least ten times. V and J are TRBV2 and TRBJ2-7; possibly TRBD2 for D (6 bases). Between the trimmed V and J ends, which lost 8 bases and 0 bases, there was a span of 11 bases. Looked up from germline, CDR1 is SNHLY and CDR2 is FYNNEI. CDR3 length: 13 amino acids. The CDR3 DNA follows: TGTGCCAGCGTGGCGGGAACCTCCTACGAGCAGTACTTC. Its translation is CASVAGTSYEQYF.

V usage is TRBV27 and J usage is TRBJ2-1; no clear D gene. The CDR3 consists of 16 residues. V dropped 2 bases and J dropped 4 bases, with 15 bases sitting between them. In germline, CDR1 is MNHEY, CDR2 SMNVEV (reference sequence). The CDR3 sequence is CASSLDETLVYNEQFF. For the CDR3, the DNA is TGTGCCAGCAGTTTAGACGAGACTCTTGTATACAATGAGCAGTTCTTC.

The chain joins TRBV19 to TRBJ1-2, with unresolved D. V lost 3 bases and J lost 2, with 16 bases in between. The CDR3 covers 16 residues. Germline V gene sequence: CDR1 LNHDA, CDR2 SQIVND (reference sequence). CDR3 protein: CASSIGLRSVNYGYTF. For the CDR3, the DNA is TGTGCCAGTAGTATCGGATTGCGCAGCGTAAACTATGGCTACACCTTC.

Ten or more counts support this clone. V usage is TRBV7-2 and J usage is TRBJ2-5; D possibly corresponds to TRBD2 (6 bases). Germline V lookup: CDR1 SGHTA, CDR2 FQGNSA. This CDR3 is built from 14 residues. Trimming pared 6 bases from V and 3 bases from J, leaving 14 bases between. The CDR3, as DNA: TGTGCCAGCAGTTTCTCTAGCGTTGAAGAGACCCAGTACTTC. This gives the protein CASSFSSVEETQYF.

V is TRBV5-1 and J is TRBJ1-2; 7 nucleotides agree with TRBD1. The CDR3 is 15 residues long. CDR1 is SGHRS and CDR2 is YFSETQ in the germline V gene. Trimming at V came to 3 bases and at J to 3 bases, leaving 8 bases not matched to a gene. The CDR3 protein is CASSSGTETHYGYTF. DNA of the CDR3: TGCGCCAGCAGCTCCGGGACAGAAACTCACTATGGCTACACCTTC.

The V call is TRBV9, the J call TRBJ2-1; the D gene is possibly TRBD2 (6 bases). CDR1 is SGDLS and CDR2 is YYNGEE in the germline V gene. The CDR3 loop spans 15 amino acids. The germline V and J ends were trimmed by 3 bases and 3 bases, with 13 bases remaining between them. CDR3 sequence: CASSGSGSGYNEQFF. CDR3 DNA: TGTGCCAGCAGCGGTAGCGGAAGCGGCTACAATGAGCAGTTCTTC.

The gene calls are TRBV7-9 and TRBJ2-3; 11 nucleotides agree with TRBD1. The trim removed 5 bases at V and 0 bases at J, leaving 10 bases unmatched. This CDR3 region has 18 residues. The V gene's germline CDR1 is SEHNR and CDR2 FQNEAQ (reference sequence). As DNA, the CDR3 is TGTGCCAGCAGCCTAGGACAGGGGGCGGCCCGAAGCACAGATACGCAGTATTTT. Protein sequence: CASSLGQGAARSTDTQYF.

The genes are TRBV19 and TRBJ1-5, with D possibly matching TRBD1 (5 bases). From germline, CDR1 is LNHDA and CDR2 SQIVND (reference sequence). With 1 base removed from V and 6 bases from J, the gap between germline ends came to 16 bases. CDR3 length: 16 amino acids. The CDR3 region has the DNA TGTGCCAGTAGTATAGGACAGACGGTATCTCTTCAGCCCCAGCATTTT. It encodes CASSIGQTVSLQPQHF.

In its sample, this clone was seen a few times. The CDR3 loop reads CASSLNRASTDTQYF. CDR3 coding DNA: TGTGCCAGCAGCCTAAACAGGGCAAGCACAGATACGCAGTATTTT. This chain connects TRBV7-8 to TRBJ2-3; the D gene is possibly TRBD1 (6 bases). This CDR3 contains 15 residues. CDR1 is SGHVS, CDR2 FQNEAQ, per germline. Trimming removed 5 bases from V and 0 bases from J, with 12 bases in between.